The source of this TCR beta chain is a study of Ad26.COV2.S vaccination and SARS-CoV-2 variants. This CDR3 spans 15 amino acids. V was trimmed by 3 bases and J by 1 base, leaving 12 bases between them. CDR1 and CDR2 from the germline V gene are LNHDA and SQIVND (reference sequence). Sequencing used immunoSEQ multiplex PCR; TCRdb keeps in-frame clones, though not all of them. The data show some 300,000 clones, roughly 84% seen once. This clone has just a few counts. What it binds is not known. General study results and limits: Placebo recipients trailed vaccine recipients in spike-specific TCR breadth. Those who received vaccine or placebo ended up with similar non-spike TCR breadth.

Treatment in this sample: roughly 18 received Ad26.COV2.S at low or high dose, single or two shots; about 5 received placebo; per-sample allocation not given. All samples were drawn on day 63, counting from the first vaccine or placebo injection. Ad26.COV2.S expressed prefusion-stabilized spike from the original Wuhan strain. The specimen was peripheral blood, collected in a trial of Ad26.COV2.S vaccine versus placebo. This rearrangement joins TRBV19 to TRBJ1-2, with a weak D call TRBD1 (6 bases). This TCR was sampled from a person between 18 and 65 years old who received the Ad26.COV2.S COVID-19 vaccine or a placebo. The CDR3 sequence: CASSIPTGFNYGYTF. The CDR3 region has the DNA TGTGCCAGTAGTATCCCGACAGGCTTTAACTATGGCTACACCTTC.